The source of this T cell receptor (beta chain) is a study of beta chain features in type 1 diabetes. As for the study in general: Regarding age, gender and cell yields, patients proved similar to healthy donors. Study-level findings and limits: Naive, central memory and regulatory TCRB repertoires appeared more similar among patients than healthy donors. Whether TCRB rearrangement is influenced by HLA type was left unresolved in this analysis.

The isolated RNA, all of it, was reverse transcribed, so expressed TCRB transcripts were what got sequenced. Clones were sequenced by immunoSEQ multiplex PCR, and TCRdb holds only the in-frame ones, with some missing. The data hold 600,000 to 650,000 clones, with around 16% observed a single time. Per donor, one heparinised blood draw averaged about 116 mL. From germline, CDR1 is SGHTA and CDR2 FQGNSA. The CDR3 is 15 amino acids. Losses at the gene ends were 6 bases for V and 4 bases for J; bases not matched to a gene: 10. This clone was detected only a few times. Its antigen is currently unknown. This TCR was sampled from a man aged 18 to 30 in good health. The J gene is TRBJ2-7, the V gene TRBV7-2, with 9 bases that match TRBD2. Sequenced: naive CD4+ T cells from blood. DNA of the CDR3: TGTGCCAGCAGATCGTCACTAGCGGGCGGGTACGAGCAGTACTTC. Protein sequence: CASRSSLAGGYEQYF.